Shown below are 23 T cell receptor beta chains from a single sample sequenced in a study of siplizumab effects on memory and regulatory T cells. Sequencing used immunoSEQ multiplex PCR; TCRdb keeps in-frame clones, though not all of them. The sample consists of about 110,000 clones, 80% to 95% of them appearing once. The sample was CD4+ T cells sorted from blood. Receptors were obtained from a human donor in good health.

The chain's CDR3 is CASSLPGGTGELFF. In DNA form, the CDR3 reads TGTGCCAGCAGCTTGCCGGGAGGGACCGGGGAGCTGTTTTTT. The J gene is TRBJ2-2, the V gene TRBV5-6, with 8 nucleotides matching TRBD2. Germline V CDR1 and CDR2: SGHDT, YYEEEE. The CDR3 is made up of 14 amino acids. V lost 1 base to trimming and J lost 5 bases; unmatched junction nucleotides: 1.

This rearrangement joins TRBV9 to TRBJ2-1; possibly TRBD2 for D (7 bases). With 4 bases removed from V and 6 bases from J, the gap between germline ends came to 23 bases. The CDR3 has 17 amino acids. The V gene's germline CDR1 is SGDLS and CDR2 YYNGEE. Here the CDR3 reads CASSQKGGEVARNEQFF. The CDR3, as DNA: TGTGCCAGCAGCCAAAAAGGGGGGGAAGTTGCTCGCAATGAGCAGTTCTTC.

This chain uses TRBV7-9 with TRBJ1-1, with unresolved D. This CDR3 region has 14 residues. Germline V gives CDR1 SEHNR, CDR2 FQNEAQ (reference sequence). V was pared by 5 bases and J by 5 bases, with 15 bases between. CDR3 sequence: CASSPSRERTEAFF. CDR3 DNA: TGTGCCAGCAGCCCCTCGAGGGAGCGAACTGAAGCTTTCTTT.

The J gene is TRBJ2-1, the V gene TRBV11-3; D remains unclear. CDR1 SGHNT and CDR2 YENEEA come from the germline V gene. Trimming shortened V by 5 bases and J by 0 bases, and 11 bases separated the two germline ends. This CDR3 has 15 residues. The CDR3 region has the DNA TGTGCCAGCAGCCCGAGACTGTACTCCTACAATGAGCAGTTCTTC. Residues: CASSPRLYSYNEQFF.

V usage is TRBV10-1 and J usage is TRBJ1-1; D is possibly TRBD1 (5 bases). V gave up 6 bases and J gave up 1 base, with 21 bases separating them. The germline V gene encodes CDR1 WNHNN and CDR2 SYGVQD (reference sequence). The CDR3 has 17 amino acids. CDR3 region: CASSDRTPEAPNTEAFF. The DNA of the CDR3 is TGCGCCAGCAGCGATAGGACACCCGAAGCTCCGAACACTGAAGCTTTCTTT.

V gene TRBV18 combines with J gene TRBJ2-7; TRBD1 agrees at 10 bases. The CDR3 runs to 15 residues. J gave up 6 bases and V 0 bases, and 5 bases lay outside the gene matches. Germline V gives CDR1 KGHSH, CDR2 LQKENI. CDR3 sequence: CASSPPTGGMSEQYF. The CDR3 DNA reads as TGTGCCAGCTCACCACCGACAGGGGGCATGTCCGAGCAGTACTTC.

This clone was found once. The V call is TRBV2, the J call TRBJ2-1, with 8 bases lining up with TRBD1. The CDR3 runs 14 residues. Germline V gene data show CDR1 as SNHLY and CDR2 as FYNNEI. J lost 4 bases, V lost 6 bases, and 5 bases had no gene match. The CDR3 region has the DNA TGTGCCAGCAGCCCGGGACAGGTATACAATGAGCAGTTCTTC. Translation gives CASSPGQVYNEQFF.

The V and J genes are TRBV7-3 and TRBJ2-3; no definite D call. The CDR3 runs 14 residues. Germline V gene sequence: CDR1 SGHTA, CDR2 FQGTGA. V was trimmed by 2 bases and J by 6 bases, leaving 12 bases between them. The CDR3 loop reads CASSLGPSFDTQYF. The DNA for the CDR3 is TGTGCCAGCAGCTTAGGCCCCTCTTTCGATACGCAGTATTTT.

The CDR3 DNA reads as TGTGCCAGCAGCTCGGGGGGCGACCAGGACATTCAGTACTTC. Its protein is CASSSGGDQDIQYF. The genes are TRBV5-4 and TRBJ2-4, with D tentatively TRBD2 (7 bases). The V gene's germline CDR1 is SGHNT and CDR2 YYREEE (reference sequence). Trimming took 3 bases from V and 8 from J, leaving 15 bases between them. There are 14 residues in the CDR3. Supplemented by reference TRBV5-4 and TRBJ2-4, the full variable domain reads ETGVTQSPTHLIKTRGQQVTLRCSSQSGHNTVSWYQQALGQGPQFIFQYYREEENGRGNFPPRFSGLQFPNYSSELNVNALELDDSALYLCASSSGGDQDIQYFGAGTRLSVL.

The V and J genes are TRBV15 and TRBJ2-5; D tentatively fits TRBD1 or TRBD2 (5 bases each). The J call is uncertain, as TRBJ2-7 better fits the DNA end. The CDR3 spans 12 residues. CDR1 is LNHNV and CDR2 is YYDKDF in the germline V gene (reference sequence). CDR3: CATSTGAHEQYF. The CDR3 bases are TGTGCCACCAGCACCGGGGCCCACGAGCAGTACTTC.

This clone was picked up one time. The gene calls are TRBV12-5 and TRBJ1-5, with 9 bases fitting TRBD1. This CDR3 spans 16 amino acids. From germline, CDR1 is LGHNT and CDR2 FRNRAP. V lost 5 bases, J lost 7 bases, and 12 bases stayed unmatched. CDR3 coding DNA: TGTGCTAGTGGTGGGACCGGGACAGGGTGGGGGCAGCCCCAGCATTTT. Translation gives CASGGTGTGWGQPQHF.

This clone was found a few times. CDR3 sequence reads: CASSIVERVNTEAFF. In DNA form, the CDR3 reads TGTGCCAGTAGTATAGTTGAGCGGGTGAACACTGAAGCTTTCTTT. V usage is TRBV19 and J usage is TRBJ1-1; the D is unclear. The V end was cut by 1 base, the J end by 0 bases, with 9 bases between. Germline lookup yields CDR1 LNHDA and CDR2 SQIVND (reference sequence). CDR3 length equals 15 residues.

The CDR3 reads CSVVRGRAEAFF. The CDR3 region has the DNA TGCAGCGTTGTTCGGGGGAGGGCTGAAGCTTTCTTT. The chain is built from TRBV29-1 and TRBJ1-1, with D tentatively TRBD1 (5 bases). Trimming pared 4 bases from V and 6 bases from J, leaving 12 bases between. The CDR3 covers 12 residues. CDR1 is SQVTM, CDR2 ANQGSEA, per germline. The whole variable domain, remainder taken from reference TRBV29-1 and TRBJ1-1, is SAVISQKPSRDICQRGTSLTIQCQVDSQVTMMFWYRQQPGQSLTLIATANQGSEATYESGFVIDKFPISRPNLTFSTLTVSNMSPEDSSIYLCSVVRGRAEAFFGQGTRLTVV.

The J gene is TRBJ2-5, the V gene TRBV5-6, with D hard to call. This CDR3 region has 13 residues. Trimming took off 3 bases at V and 4 bases at J, with 10 bases between the two ends. Germline V gene data show CDR1 as SGHDT and CDR2 as YYEEEE. CDR3 residues: CASSSPNRETQYF. Here the CDR3 DNA reads TGTGCCAGCAGCTCCCCAAACCGAGAGACCCAGTACTTC.

The chain combines TRBV29-1 with TRBJ2-7; D is possibly TRBD1 or TRBD2 (6 bases each). This CDR3 region has 15 residues. V dropped 7 bases and J dropped 2 bases, with 21 bases sitting between them. CDR1 and CDR2 from the germline V gene are SQVTM and ANQGSEA. Here the CDR3 reads CSAPGVGGRTYEQYF. The CDR3 coding sequence is TGCAGCGCCCCGGGTGTGGGGGGCAGGACCTACGAGCAGTACTTC.

V usage is TRBV4-2 and J usage is TRBJ1-2; D gene unclear. The CDR3 consists of 16 residues. V was trimmed by 4 bases and J by 2 bases, leaving 17 bases between them. Germline V CDR1 and CDR2: LGHNA, YNFKEQ. The CDR3 coding sequence is TGTGCCAGCAGCCTCGAATTGGGGAGAGAAAACTATGGCTACACCTTC. Its protein is CASSLELGRENYGYTF.

The gene calls are TRBV5-4 and TRBJ2-7; 11 bases are a match to TRBD2. This CDR3 is 15 amino acids long. After removal of 2 bases from V and 4 bases from J, the junction contained 5 bases not matched to a gene. Germline V lookup: CDR1 SGHNT, CDR2 YYREEE (reference sequence). The CDR3 region is CASSFLSGGAYEQYF. Here the CDR3 DNA reads TGTGCCAGCAGCTTCCTTAGCGGGGGGGCTTACGAGCAGTACTTC.

This sequence joins TRBV28 and TRBJ1-2; TRBD1 is a possible D gene (6 bases). The CDR3 has 14 residues. Germline V gene sequence: CDR1 MDHEN, CDR2 SYDVKM. The V gene lost 3 bases and the J gene lost 8 bases, with 16 bases spanning the gap. This CDR3 is CASSFWGGFTGYTF. The CDR3 nucleotides read TGTGCCAGCAGTTTTTGGGGGGGCTTCACCGGCTACACCTTC.

V usage is TRBV9 and J usage is TRBJ1-6; no definite D call. Germline V lookup: CDR1 SGDLS, CDR2 YYNGEE. The CDR3 has 17 residues. V lost 2 bases and J lost 1, with 13 bases in between. For the CDR3, the DNA is TGTGCCAGCAGCGTGGGGTCGATGGGTTCCTATAATTCACCCCTCCACTTT. It yields the protein CASSVGSMGSYNSPLHF.

The chain couples TRBV5-4 to TRBJ2-1; the D is unclear. The CDR3 sequence is 15 residues long. V was pared by 1 base and J by 1 base, with 9 bases between. Germline V gene lookup returns CDR1 SGHNT and CDR2 YYREEE (reference sequence). CDR3 DNA: TGTGCCAGCAGCTTGAGGACGCAGTCCTACAATGAGCAGTTCTTC. Encoded protein: CASSLRTQSYNEQFF.

The count of this clone is one. This chain links TRBV5-5 with TRBJ2-7, with 7 bases aligning to TRBD1. The ends lost 4 bases at V and 2 bases at J; junction bases unmatched: 18. CDR3 length: 18 residues. Per germline, CDR1 SGHKS and CDR2 YYEKEE (reference sequence). CDR3 protein: CASSPNRDSIPGTYEQYF. CDR3 nucleotide sequence: TGTGCCAGCAGCCCGAACCGGGACAGCATTCCGGGGACCTACGAGCAGTACTTC.

The chain is built from TRBV5-4 and TRBJ1-2; D not resolved. The CDR3 has 15 amino acids. V lost 0 bases, J lost 0 bases, and 9 bases lay in between. CDR1 is SGHNT and CDR2 is YYREEE in the germline V gene (reference sequence). The CDR3 region is CASSLDLGSNYGYTF. In DNA form, the CDR3 reads TGTGCCAGCAGCTTGGACCTGGGTTCTAACTATGGCTACACCTTC.

The V call is TRBV19, the J call TRBJ1-2; no reliable D call. Per the germline V gene, CDR1 is LNHDA and CDR2 is SQIVND (reference sequence). Deletions cut 1 base from V and 0 bases from J, with 12 bases between. The CDR3 consists of 16 residues. The CDR3 is CASSIGGEKPNYGYTF. The CDR3, as DNA: TGTGCCAGTAGTATAGGGGGAGAAAAACCTAACTATGGCTACACCTTC.